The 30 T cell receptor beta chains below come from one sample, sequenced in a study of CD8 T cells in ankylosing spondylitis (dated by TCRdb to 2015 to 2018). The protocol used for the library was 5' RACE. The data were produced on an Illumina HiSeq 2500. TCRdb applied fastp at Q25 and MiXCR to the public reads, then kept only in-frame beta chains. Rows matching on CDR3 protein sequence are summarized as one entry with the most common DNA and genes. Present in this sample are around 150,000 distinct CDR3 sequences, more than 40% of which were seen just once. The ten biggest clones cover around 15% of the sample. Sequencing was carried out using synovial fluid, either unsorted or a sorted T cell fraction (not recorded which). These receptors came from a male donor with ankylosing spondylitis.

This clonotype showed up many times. The CDR3 reads CSASLHSYEQYF. CDR3 nucleotides: TGCAGTGCTAGTCTCCACTCCTACGAGCAGTACTTC. This sequence joins TRBV20-1 and TRBJ2-7; D uncertain. Per the germline V gene, CDR1 is DFQATT and CDR2 is SNEGSKA (reference sequence). This CDR3 is 12 amino acids long. The V and J ends lost 3 bases and 0 bases respectively, with 6 bases between them.

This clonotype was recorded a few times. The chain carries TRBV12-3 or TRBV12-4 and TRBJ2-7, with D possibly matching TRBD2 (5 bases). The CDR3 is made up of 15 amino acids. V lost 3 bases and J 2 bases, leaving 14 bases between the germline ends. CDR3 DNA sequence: TGTGCCAGCAGTTTTGGTGGGAGTCTGCCCTACGAGCAGTACTTC. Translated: CASSFGGSLPYEQYF.

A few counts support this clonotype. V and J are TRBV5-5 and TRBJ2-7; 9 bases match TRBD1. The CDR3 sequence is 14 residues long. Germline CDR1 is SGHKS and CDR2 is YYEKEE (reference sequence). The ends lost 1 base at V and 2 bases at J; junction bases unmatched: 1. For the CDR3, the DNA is TGTGCCAGCAGCTTGTGGGACAGGGCCTACGAGCAGTACTTC. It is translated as CASSLWDRAYEQYF. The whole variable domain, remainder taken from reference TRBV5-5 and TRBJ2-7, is DAGVTQSPTHLIKTRGQQVTLRCSPISGHKSVSWYQQVLGQGPQFIFQYYEKEERGRGNFPDRFSARQFPNYSSELNVNALLLGDSALYLCASSLWDRAYEQYFGPGTRLTVT.

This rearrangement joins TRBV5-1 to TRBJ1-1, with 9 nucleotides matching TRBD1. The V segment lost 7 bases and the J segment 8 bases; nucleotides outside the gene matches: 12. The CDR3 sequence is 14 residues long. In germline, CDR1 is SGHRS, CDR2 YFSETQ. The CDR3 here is CASAPGQGLLEAFF. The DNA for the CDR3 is TGCGCCAGCGCTCCGGGACAGGGCCTTTTGGAAGCTTTCTTT.

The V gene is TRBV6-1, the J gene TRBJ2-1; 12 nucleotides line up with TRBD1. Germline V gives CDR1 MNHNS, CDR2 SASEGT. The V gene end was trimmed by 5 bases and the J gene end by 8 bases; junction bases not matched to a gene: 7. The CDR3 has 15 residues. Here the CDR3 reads CASSRDRGRSYEQFF. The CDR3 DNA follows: TGTGCCAGCAGTCGGGACAGGGGGCGTAGCTATGAGCAGTTCTTC.

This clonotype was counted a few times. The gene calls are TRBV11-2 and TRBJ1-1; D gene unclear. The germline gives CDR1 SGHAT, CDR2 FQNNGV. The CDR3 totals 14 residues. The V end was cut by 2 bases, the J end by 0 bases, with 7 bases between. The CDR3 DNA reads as TGTGCCAGCAGCTTAAGACATATGAACACTGAAGCTTTCTTT. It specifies CASSLRHMNTEAFF.

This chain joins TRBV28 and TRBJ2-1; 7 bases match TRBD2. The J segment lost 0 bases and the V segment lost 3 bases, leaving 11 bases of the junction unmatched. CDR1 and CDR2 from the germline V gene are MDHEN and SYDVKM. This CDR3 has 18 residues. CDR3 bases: TGTGCCAGCAGTTTCTCCCCAACCGGGAGGAGCTCCTACAATGAGCAGTTCTTC. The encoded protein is CASSFSPTGRSSYNEQFF.

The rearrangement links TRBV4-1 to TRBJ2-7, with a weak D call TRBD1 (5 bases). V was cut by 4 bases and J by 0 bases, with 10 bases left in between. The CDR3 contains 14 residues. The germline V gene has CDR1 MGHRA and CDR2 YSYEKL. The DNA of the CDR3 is TGCGCCAGCAGCCGATGGGGCGGCTCCTACGAGCAGTACTTC. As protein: CASSRWGGSYEQYF.

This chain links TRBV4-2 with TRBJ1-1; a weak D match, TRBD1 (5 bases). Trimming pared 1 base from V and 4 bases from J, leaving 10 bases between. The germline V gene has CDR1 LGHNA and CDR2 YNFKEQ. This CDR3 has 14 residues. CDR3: CASSQGARATEAFF. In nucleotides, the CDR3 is TGTGCCAGCAGCCAAGGGGCCAGGGCCACTGAAGCTTTCTTT.

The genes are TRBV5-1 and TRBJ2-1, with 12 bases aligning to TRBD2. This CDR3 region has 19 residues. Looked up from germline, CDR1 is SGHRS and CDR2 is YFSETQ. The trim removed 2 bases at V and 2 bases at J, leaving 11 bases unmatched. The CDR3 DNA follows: TGCGCCAGCAGCTTCACTAGCGGGGGGACCCTCCGCGCCTACAATGAGCAGTTCTTC. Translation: CASSFTSGGTLRAYNEQFF.

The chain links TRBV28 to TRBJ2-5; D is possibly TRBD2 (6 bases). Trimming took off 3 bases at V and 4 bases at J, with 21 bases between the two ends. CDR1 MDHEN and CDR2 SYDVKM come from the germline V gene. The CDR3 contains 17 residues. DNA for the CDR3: TGTGCCAGCAGTTTCCAACCGGGACTCTGGGGAGGAGAGACCCAGTACTTC. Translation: CASSFQPGLWGGETQYF.

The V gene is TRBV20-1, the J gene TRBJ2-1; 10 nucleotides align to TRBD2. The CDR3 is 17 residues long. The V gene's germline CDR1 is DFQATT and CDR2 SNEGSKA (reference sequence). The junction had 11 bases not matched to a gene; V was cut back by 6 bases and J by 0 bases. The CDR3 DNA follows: TGCAGTGCCGCAAAGGGGAGCGGGAGGGACTCCTACAATGAGCAGTTCTTC. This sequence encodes CSAAKGSGRDSYNEQFF.

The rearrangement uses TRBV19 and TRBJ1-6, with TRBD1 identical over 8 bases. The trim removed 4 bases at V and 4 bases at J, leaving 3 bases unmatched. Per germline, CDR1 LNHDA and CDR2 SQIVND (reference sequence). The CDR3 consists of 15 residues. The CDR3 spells CASSKDRGYNSPLHF. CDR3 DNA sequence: TGTGCCAGTAGTAAAGACAGGGGATATAATTCACCCCTCCACTTT. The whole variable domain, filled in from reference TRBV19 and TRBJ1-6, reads DGGITQSPKYLFRKEGQNVTLSCEQNLNHDAMYWYRQDPGQGLRLIYYSQIVNDFQKGDIAEGYSVSREKKESFPLTVTSAQKNPTAFYLCASSKDRGYNSPLHFGNGTRLTVT.

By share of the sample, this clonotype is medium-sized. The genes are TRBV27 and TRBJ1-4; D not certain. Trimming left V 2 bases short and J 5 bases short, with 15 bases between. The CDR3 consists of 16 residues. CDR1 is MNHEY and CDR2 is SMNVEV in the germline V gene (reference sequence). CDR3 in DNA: TGTGCCAGCAGTTTAACGGGGAGCCCGGCGAATGAAAAACTGTTTTTT. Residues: CASSLTGSPANEKLFF. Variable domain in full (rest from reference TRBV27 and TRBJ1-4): EAQVTQNPRYLITVTGKKLTVTCSQNMNHEYMSWYRQDPGLGLRQIYYSMNVEVTDKGDVPEGYKVSRKEKRNFPLILESPSPNQTSLYFCASSLTGSPANEKLFFGSGTQLSVL.

CDR3 amino acids: CASNPWPTGRFTEAFF. The CDR3 DNA reads as TGTGCCAGCAATCCCTGGCCGACAGGGCGTTTTACTGAAGCTTTCTTT. The chain joins TRBV12-3 or TRBV12-4 to TRBJ1-1; 7 bases map to TRBD1. The CDR3 length is 16 residues. Germline trimming cut 7 bases from V and 5 bases from J; bases unmatched to any gene: 16.

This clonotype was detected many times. The CDR3 is CASSQDSGRPTNYGYTF. The CDR3 DNA reads TGCGCCAGCAGCCAAGATTCGGGCAGACCAACTAACTATGGCTACACCTTC. The rearrangement uses TRBV4-1 and TRBJ1-2; D ambiguous. This CDR3 is built from 17 residues. Germline-derived CDR1 and CDR2 are MGHRA and YSYEKL. The germline V and J ends were trimmed by 0 bases and 0 bases, with 14 bases remaining between them.

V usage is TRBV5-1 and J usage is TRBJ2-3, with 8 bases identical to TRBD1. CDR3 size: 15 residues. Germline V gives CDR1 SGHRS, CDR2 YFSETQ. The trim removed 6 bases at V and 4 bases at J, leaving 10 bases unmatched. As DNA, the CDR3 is TGCGCCAGCACCCTGGCTACAGGGGGACCAGATACGCAGTATTTT. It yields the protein CASTLATGGPDTQYF.

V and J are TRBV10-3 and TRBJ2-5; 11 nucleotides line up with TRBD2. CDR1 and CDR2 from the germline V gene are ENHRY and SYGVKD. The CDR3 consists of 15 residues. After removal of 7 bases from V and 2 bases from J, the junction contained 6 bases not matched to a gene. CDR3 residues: CAIKKGLADQETQYF. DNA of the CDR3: TGTGCCATCAAAAAGGGACTAGCGGATCAAGAGACCCAGTACTTC.

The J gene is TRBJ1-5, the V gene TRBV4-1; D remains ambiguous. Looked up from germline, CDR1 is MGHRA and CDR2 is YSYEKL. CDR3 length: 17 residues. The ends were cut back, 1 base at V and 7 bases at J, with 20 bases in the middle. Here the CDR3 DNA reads TGCGCCAGCAGCCAAGGCCTTATCGGCCATGCTACCCAGCCCCAGCATTTT. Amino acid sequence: CASSQGLIGHATQPQHF.

The CDR3 protein is CASSPGQGADTEAFF. DNA for the CDR3: TGTGCCAGCAGCCCGGGACAGGGGGCGGACACTGAAGCTTTCTTT. This chain links TRBV7-9 with TRBJ1-1; 12 bases are a match to TRBD1. Germline-derived CDR1 and CDR2 are SEHNR and FQNEAQ (reference sequence). This CDR3 has 15 residues. V shed 5 bases and J 3 bases; nucleotides not matched to a gene: 4.

This CDR3 reads CASSQEAGGYGYTF. CDR3 in DNA: TGCGCCAGCAGCCAAGAAGCGGGCGGCTATGGCTACACCTTC. The genes are TRBV4-1 and TRBJ1-2; D unresolved. V lost 0 bases and J 4 bases, leaving 9 bases between the germline ends. The CDR3 has 14 amino acids. The V gene's germline CDR1 is MGHRA and CDR2 YSYEKL.

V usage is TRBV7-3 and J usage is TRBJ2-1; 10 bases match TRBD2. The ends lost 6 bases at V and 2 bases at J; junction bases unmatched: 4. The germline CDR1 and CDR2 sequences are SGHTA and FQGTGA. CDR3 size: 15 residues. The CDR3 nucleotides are TGTGCCAGCAGTCCTAGCGGGAGTGCCTACAATGAGCAGTTCTTC. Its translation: CASSPSGSAYNEQFF.

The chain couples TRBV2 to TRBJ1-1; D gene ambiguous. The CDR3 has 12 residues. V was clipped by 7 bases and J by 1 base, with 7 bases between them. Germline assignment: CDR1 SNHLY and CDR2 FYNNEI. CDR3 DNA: TGTGCCAGCATGGGAGGGAACACTGAAGCTTTCTTT. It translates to CASMGGNTEAFF. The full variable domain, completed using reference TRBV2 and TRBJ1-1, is EPEVTQTPSHQVTQMGQEVILRCVPISNHLYFYWYRQILGQKVEFLVSFYNNEISEKSEIFDDQFSVERPDGSNFTLKIRSTKLEDSAMYFCASMGGNTEAFFGQGTRLTVV.

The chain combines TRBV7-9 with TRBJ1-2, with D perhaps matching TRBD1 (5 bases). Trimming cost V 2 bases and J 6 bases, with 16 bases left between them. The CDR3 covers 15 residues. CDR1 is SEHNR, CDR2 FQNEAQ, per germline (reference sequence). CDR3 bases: TGTGCCAGCAGCTTACCCAGGGACCAAGGGAATGGCTACACCTTC. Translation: CASSLPRDQGNGYTF.

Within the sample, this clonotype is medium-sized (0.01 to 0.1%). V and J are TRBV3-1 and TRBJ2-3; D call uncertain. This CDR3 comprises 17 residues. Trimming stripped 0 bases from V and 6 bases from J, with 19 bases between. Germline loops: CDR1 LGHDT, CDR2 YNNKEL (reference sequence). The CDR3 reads CASSQEPAAMIEDTQYF. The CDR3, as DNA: TGTGCCAGCAGCCAAGAGCCAGCAGCTATGATCGAGGATACGCAGTATTTT.

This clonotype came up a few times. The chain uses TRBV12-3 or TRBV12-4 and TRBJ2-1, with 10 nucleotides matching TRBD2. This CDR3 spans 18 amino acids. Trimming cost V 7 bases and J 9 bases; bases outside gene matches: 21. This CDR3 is CASTTWEREGRIMGEQFF. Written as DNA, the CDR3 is TGTGCCAGCACCACCTGGGAGCGGGAGGGCCGTATAATGGGTGAGCAGTTCTTC.

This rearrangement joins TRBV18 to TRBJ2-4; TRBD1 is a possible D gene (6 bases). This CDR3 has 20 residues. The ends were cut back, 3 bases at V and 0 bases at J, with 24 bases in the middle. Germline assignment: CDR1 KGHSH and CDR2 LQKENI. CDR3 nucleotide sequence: TGTGCCAGCTCACCGACCACTTCAAAACAGGGTTTCTCAGCCAAAAACATTCAGTACTTC. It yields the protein CASSPTTSKQGFSAKNIQYF.

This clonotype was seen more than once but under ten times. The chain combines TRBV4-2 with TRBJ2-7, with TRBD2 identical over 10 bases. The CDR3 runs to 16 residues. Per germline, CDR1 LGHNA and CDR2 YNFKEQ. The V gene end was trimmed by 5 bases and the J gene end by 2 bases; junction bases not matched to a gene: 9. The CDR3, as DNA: TGTGCCAGCAGCGACCAGACTAGCGGGCACACCTACGAGCAGTACTTC. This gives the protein CASSDQTSGHTYEQYF.

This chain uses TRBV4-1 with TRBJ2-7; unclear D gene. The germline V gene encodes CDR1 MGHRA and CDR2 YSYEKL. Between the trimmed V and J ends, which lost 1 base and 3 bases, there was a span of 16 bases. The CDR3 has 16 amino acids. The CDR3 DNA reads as TGCGCCAGCAGCCAAGTATTCGACCCTTACAACTACGAGCAGTACTTC. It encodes CASSQVFDPYNYEQYF.

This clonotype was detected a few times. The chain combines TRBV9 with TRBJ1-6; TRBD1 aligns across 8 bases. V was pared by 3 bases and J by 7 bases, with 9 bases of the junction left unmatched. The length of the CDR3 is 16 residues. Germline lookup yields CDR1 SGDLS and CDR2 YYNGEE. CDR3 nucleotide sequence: TGTGCCAGCAGCGGGGGCAGGGGGCTGAAGAATTCACCCCTCCACTTT. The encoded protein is CASSGGRGLKNSPLHF.